This passage covers 4 T cell receptor beta chains from one sample sequenced in a study of T cell repertoires in cytomegalovirus infection. TCRdb recomputed calls from the reads with MiXCR, one row per CDR3 protein. Counted here are about 830,000 distinct CDR3 sequences, 30% to 35% occurring once; the ten biggest clones make up around an eighth. These receptors' targets are unknown. Sequenced material: cultured CD8+ T cells from PBMCs, taken from culture after CMV antigen stimulation. The source of these receptors is a human donor in good health (CMV status not recorded). Some clones in this sample may be carry-over from other donors' samples.

This rearrangement joins TRBV12-3 or TRBV12-4 to TRBJ1-1; D not resolved. CDR3 length equals 15 residues. Trimming took off 1 base at V and 1 base at J, with 10 bases between the two ends. DNA for the CDR3: TGTGCCAGCAGTTTAGGGGAGGCGACGAACACTGAAGCTTTCTTT. This translates into CASSLGEATNTEAFF.

The V gene is TRBV20-1, the J gene TRBJ1-5; 8 positions agree with TRBD1. The CDR3 is 15 amino acids. V shed 6 bases, J shed 0 bases, and the junction held 7 bases outside the gene matches. Germline V lookup: CDR1 DFQATT, CDR2 SNEGSKA (reference sequence). In DNA, the CDR3 is TGCAGTGCAGCCCACAGGGGGAATAGCAATCAGCCCCAGCATTTT. Translating gives CSAAHRGNSNQPQHF.

This clonotype was seen repeatedly, ten times or more. The chain employs TRBV7-8 and TRBJ2-7; D is possibly TRBD1 (5 bases). Germline V gene data show CDR1 as SGHVS and CDR2 as FQNEAQ. Trimming removed 1 base at V and 3 bases at J, with 7 bases between. The CDR3 is made up of 13 amino acids. DNA of the CDR3: TGTGCCAGCAGCTTAGGGACAAACTACGAGCAGTACGTC. Its translation is CASSLGTNYEQYV.

The rearrangement joins TRBV6-2 or TRBV6-3 to TRBJ2-7; D is undetermined. CDR1 is MNHEY, CDR2 SVGEGT, per germline. The V gene lost 6 bases and the J gene lost 3 bases, with 18 bases spanning the gap. This CDR3 has 15 residues. The CDR3: CASSPIGSAFYEQYV. In DNA, the CDR3 is TGTGCCAGCAGCCCCATCGGATCGGCTTTCTACGAGCAGTACGTC.